This passage covers 19 T cell receptor beta chains from one sample sequenced in a study of blood T cell repertoires in COVID-19. The data were produced by immunoSEQ multiplex PCR, yet TCRdb's version contains in-frame clones alone and is incomplete. The sample gives 100,000 to 130,000 clones, around 92% of which show up once; 4% to 6% is in the top ten. Material: peripheral blood. The receptors were sampled from a man between 40 and 49 years old with active or convalescent COVID-19.

The V and J genes are TRBV28 and TRBJ1-2; D may be TRBD1 (6 bases). Trimming removed 4 bases from V and 5 bases from J, with 20 bases in between. The germline V gene encodes CDR1 MDHEN and CDR2 SYDVKM. The length of the CDR3 is 16 residues. The CDR3 DNA reads TGTGCCAGCAGTTCCGCCGACAGGCGCCCAAAGTATGGCTACACCTTC. Translation gives CASSSADRRPKYGYTF.

The chain uses TRBV10-2 and TRBJ2-7; TRBD2 matches 7 bases. Germline V gene sequence: CDR1 WSHSY, CDR2 SAAADI. Trimming took 3 bases from V and 4 from J; bases not matched to a gene: 6. The CDR3 spans 14 residues. For the CDR3, the DNA is TGCGCCAGCAGTGACGGAGCGGGGCTGTACGAGCAGTACTTC. Protein sequence: CASSDGAGLYEQYF.

The chain recombines TRBV12-3 or TRBV12-4 with TRBJ1-1; 9 positions match TRBD1. CDR3 length equals 12 residues. With 6 bases clipped from V and 7 bases from J, the junction kept 3 bases outside the gene matches. The CDR3 here is CASSWTGVEAFF. The CDR3 DNA sequence: TGTGCCAGCAGCTGGACAGGGGTTGAAGCTTTCTTT.

The chain links TRBV7-2 to TRBJ2-1; 8 nucleotides agree with TRBD1. V dropped 4 bases and J dropped 6; count of bases not matched to a gene: 5. The germline V gene encodes CDR1 SGHTA and CDR2 FQGNSA. The length of the CDR3 is 14 residues. The CDR3 DNA follows: TGTGCCAGCAGCTGGTCCGGGACAGGCAATGAGCAGTTCTTC. Its translation is CASSWSGTGNEQFF.

The rearrangement uses TRBV5-1 and TRBJ2-5; D is unresolved. CDR1 is SGHRS, CDR2 YFSETQ, per germline. This CDR3 region has 12 residues. V was cut by 0 bases and J by 5 bases, with 5 bases left in between. CDR3: CASSLAAETQYF. In DNA form, the CDR3 reads TGCGCCAGCAGCTTGGCCGCGGAGACCCAGTACTTC.

The chain is built from TRBV19 and TRBJ1-1; D remains ambiguous. Trimming removed 4 bases from V and 1 base from J, with 16 bases in between. This CDR3 contains 16 residues. In germline, CDR1 is LNHDA, CDR2 SQIVND (reference sequence). The CDR3 spells CASSTVGVGRNTEAFF. CDR3 in DNA: TGTGCCAGTAGTACAGTAGGAGTAGGGAGGAACACTGAAGCTTTCTTT.

The CDR3 here is CATSDSGQGITGELFF. The DNA of the CDR3 is TGTGCCACCAGTGATTCGGGACAGGGAATAACCGGGGAGCTGTTTTTT. The chain joins TRBV24-1 to TRBJ2-2; 9 bases map to TRBD1. Trimming cost V 2 bases and J 5 bases; bases outside gene matches: 5. The CDR3 sequence is 16 residues long. Germline V lookup: CDR1 KGHDR, CDR2 SFDVKD.

This clone is a singleton in its sample. The CDR3 protein is CASSLPTGAQIANYGYTF. CDR3 nucleotide sequence: TGTGCCAGCAGCTTACCCACAGGGGCCCAAATAGCTAACTATGGCTACACCTTC. The chain employs TRBV5-4 and TRBJ1-2, with TRBD1 identical over 7 bases. Germline V gene data show CDR1 as SGHNT and CDR2 as YYREEE (reference sequence). V gave up 2 bases and J gave up 0 bases; unmatched junction bases: 13. The CDR3 runs to 18 residues.

The gene calls are TRBV4-2 and TRBJ1-1, with D unresolved. Germline V gene sequence: CDR1 LGHNA, CDR2 YNFKEQ. This CDR3 region has 16 residues. Trimming stripped 0 bases from V and 0 bases from J, with 11 bases between. CDR3 DNA sequence: TGTGCCAGCAGCCAAGACCTACGAGAAATGAACACTGAAGCTTTCTTT. Protein: CASSQDLREMNTEAFF.

V usage is TRBV9 and J usage is TRBJ1-3; 10 bases agree with TRBD1. CDR3 size: 14 residues. Germline trimming cut 4 bases from V and 6 bases from J; bases unmatched to any gene: 4. Germline lookup yields CDR1 SGDLS and CDR2 YYNGEE. CDR3 amino acids: CASSRTGGINTIYF. As DNA, the CDR3 is TGTGCCAGCAGCCGGACAGGGGGAATAAACACCATATATTTT.

The chain uses TRBV30 and TRBJ1-5; no clear D gene. CDR1 and CDR2 (germline): GTSNPN, SVGIG (reference sequence). The CDR3 has 13 residues. V lost 0 bases and J lost 15, with 18 bases in between. As DNA, the CDR3 is TGTGCCTGGAGTGTACTCCCGTTCGAGGAGAGGCATTTT. Translation gives CAWSVLPFEERHF. The variable domain in full, with the rest retrieved from reference TRBV30 and TRBJ1-5, is SQTIHQWPATLVQPVGSPLSLECTVEGTSNPNLYWYRQAAGRGLQLLFYSVGIGQISSEVPQNLSASRPQDRQFILSSKKLLLSDSGFYLCAWSVLPFEERHFGDGTRLSIL.

J is TRBJ2-7 and V is TRBV21-1; TRBD2, the table's D call, lacks a check against the DNA. TRBV21-1 is listed as a pseudogene. The CDR3 consists of 16 residues. The CDR3 DNA sequence: TGTGCCAGCAGCTATATTACCGAGGGTAGTATCGACGAGCAGTACTTC. It specifies CASSYITEGSIDEQYF.

The chain recombines TRBV19 with TRBJ2-7; the D gene is possibly TRBD1 (5 bases). The CDR3 sequence is 13 residues long. Trimming removed 6 bases at V and 3 bases at J, with 12 bases between. In germline, CDR1 is LNHDA, CDR2 SQIVND (reference sequence). The CDR3: CASSMDILYEQYF. The CDR3 DNA follows: TGTGCCAGTAGCATGGACATCCTCTACGAGCAGTACTTC.

The gene calls are TRBV5-1 and TRBJ2-1; 7 nucleotides agree with TRBD1. Germline loops: CDR1 SGHRS, CDR2 YFSETQ. The CDR3 covers 15 residues. V lost 2 bases, J lost 4 bases, and 6 bases stayed unmatched. CDR3 coding DNA: TGCGCCAGCAGCTTTGAGGGGGCCATGTACAATGAGCAGTTCTTC. Translating it yields CASSFEGAMYNEQFF.

The rearrangement joins TRBV7-9 to TRBJ1-1; TRBD1 agrees at 9 bases. Per germline, CDR1 SEHNR and CDR2 FQNEAQ (reference sequence). V was pared by 6 bases and J by 5 bases, with 10 bases of the junction left unmatched. The CDR3 loop spans 15 amino acids. In nucleotides, the CDR3 is TGTGCCAGCAGGACCGGGACAGGGAGTTGGACTGAAGCTTTCTTT. Protein product: CASRTGTGSWTEAFF.

The chain carries TRBV7-2 and TRBJ2-5, with D possibly matching TRBD2 (5 bases). Looked up from germline, CDR1 is SGHTA and CDR2 is FQGNSA. The CDR3 is made up of 14 amino acids. V was cut by 1 base and J by 4 bases, with 10 bases left in between. CDR3 nucleotides: TGTGCCAGCAGCTTAGGGCTAGCACGAGAGACCCAGTACTTC. Translated: CASSLGLARETQYF.

V is TRBV27 and J is TRBJ1-1; 7 nucleotides line up with TRBD1. CDR1 is MNHEY and CDR2 is SMNVEV in the germline V gene (reference sequence). J gave up 7 bases and V 2 bases, and 7 bases lay outside the gene matches. The CDR3 extends over 14 amino acids. This chain's CDR3 is CASSLIRGYGEAFF. The CDR3 DNA is TGTGCCAGCAGTTTAATCAGGGGGTACGGTGAAGCTTTCTTT.

The V and J genes are TRBV18 and TRBJ2-2; the D gene is possibly TRBD2 (6 bases). The CDR3 sequence is 15 residues long. Trimming left V 2 bases short and J 2 bases short, with 9 bases between. From germline, CDR1 is KGHSH and CDR2 LQKENI. CDR3 coding DNA: TGTGCCAGCTCACCATTCGGGACTAACACCGGGGAGCTGTTTTTT. Translating gives CASSPFGTNTGELFF. Filled out from reference TRBV18 and TRBJ2-2, the complete variable domain reads NAGVMQNPRHLVRRRGQEARLRCSPMKGHSHVYWYRQLPEEGLKFMVYLQKENIIDESGMPKERFSAEFPKEGPSILRIQQVVRGDSAAYFCASSPFGTNTGELFFGEGSRLTVL.

This sequence joins TRBV28 and TRBJ2-7, with TRBD1 matching 8 bases. The V gene end was trimmed by 7 bases and the J gene end by 5 bases; junction bases not matched to a gene: 7. CDR1 is MDHEN and CDR2 is SYDVKM in the germline V gene. The CDR3 has 13 residues. CDR3 protein: CASKDSGGDEQYF. In DNA, the CDR3 is TGTGCCAGCAAGGATTCAGGGGGCGACGAGCAGTACTTC.